This T cell receptor (beta chain) was documented in a study of post-analysis software for immune sequencing data. Study-level background: Patients had relapsing-remitting, secondary progressive or progressive-relapsing multiple sclerosis; some lacked subtype. Study-level findings and limits: Strong same-batch co-clustering of samples appeared with F measure clustering. Compared against controls, patients with multiple sclerosis displayed significantly lower normalized Chao1 diversity. When patients were compared with controls, four to six TRBV segments were more frequent, TRBV5-6, TRBV5-1 and TRBV20-1 among them.

As for this clonotype: Antigen: not known.

Per germline, CDR1 SGHRS and CDR2 YFSETQ. The CDR3 extends over 15 amino acids. V shed 2 bases and J shed 0 bases, with 6 bases lying between them. TCR beta cDNA libraries had unique molecular identifiers. T cells numbering roughly 1 to 10 million yielded cDNA molecules that totaled some 500,000. Each CDR3 protein gets one entry after TCRdb re-called the PCR reads with MiXCR. The sample has roughly 800,000 distinct CDR3 sequences; roughly 30% are singletons. The sequence came from a girl between 5 and 17 years old with multiple sclerosis. Sequencing used blood. The chain carries TRBV5-1 and TRBJ2-6; D gene uncertain. The CDR3 bases are TGCGCCAGCAGCTTTACAGACTCTGGGGCCAACGTCCTGACTTTC. It codes for CASSFTDSGANVLTF.